These 29 T cell receptor beta chains were all obtained from the same sample, sequenced in a study of blood T cell repertoires in COVID-19. The assay was immunoSEQ multiplex PCR, and TCRdb's table has in-frame clones only and misses some. Of roughly 120,000 clones in the sample, just under 90% were seen once. The sample comprised peripheral blood. These receptors came from a woman aged 45-65 years with acute or convalescent COVID-19.

The chain joins TRBV9 to TRBJ2-3; no firm D call. Trimming cost V 4 bases and J 3 bases, with 18 bases left between them. This CDR3 has 16 residues. The germline V gene encodes CDR1 SGDLS and CDR2 YYNGEE. The CDR3 protein is CASSPEVGLRTDTQYF. In DNA form, the CDR3 reads TGTGCCAGCAGCCCAGAGGTGGGTTTAAGAACAGATACGCAGTATTTT.

The chain combines TRBV10-3 with TRBJ2-7; D not certain. This CDR3 region has 13 residues. Trimming stripped 3 bases from V and 2 bases from J, with 8 bases between. The germline CDR1 and CDR2 sequences are ENHRY and SYGVKD. CDR3 sequence: CAISEGAAYEQYF. The DNA of the CDR3 is TGTGCCATCAGTGAAGGAGCAGCCTACGAGCAGTACTTC.

This clone was counted a few times. V usage is TRBV2 and J usage is TRBJ2-7; possible D gene TRBD1, 5 bases. Germline V CDR1 and CDR2: SNHLY, FYNNEI. V was pared by 4 bases and J by 5 bases, with 12 bases between. This CDR3 has 13 amino acids. The CDR3 is CASSARADDEQYF. The CDR3 bases are TGTGCCAGCAGTGCCAGGGCGGACGACGAGCAGTACTTC.

The chain has TRBV2 and TRBJ2-1; 11 nucleotides line up with TRBD2. CDR3 length: 14 residues. In germline, CDR1 is SNHLY, CDR2 FYNNEI. The V segment lost 11 bases and the J segment 6 bases; nucleotides outside the gene matches: 9. CDR3 coding DNA: TGTGCCCGGGGGCTAGCGGGGGGCATCAATGAGCAGTTCTTC. Encoded protein: CARGLAGGINEQFF.

The chain recombines TRBV5-1 with TRBJ1-1; the match to TRBD1 covers 11 bases. Germline CDR1 reads SGHRS; CDR2 reads YFSETQ. The CDR3 is 17 amino acids. V dropped 1 base and J dropped 4; count of bases not matched to a gene: 9. This CDR3 reads CASSLRVQGTGGTEAFF. DNA of the CDR3: TGCGCCAGCAGCTTGAGGGTCCAAGGGACAGGGGGCACTGAAGCTTTCTTT.

The chain has TRBV2 and TRBJ2-7; TRBD2 matches 9 bases. Trimming at V came to 4 bases and at J to 4 bases, leaving 5 bases not matched to a gene. The CDR3 covers 14 residues. Germline lookup yields CDR1 SNHLY and CDR2 FYNNEI. In nucleotides, the CDR3 is TGTGCCAGCAGTGCTGTCACTAGCGGGTACGAGCAGTACTTC. Amino acid sequence: CASSAVTSGYEQYF.

CDR3 nucleotides: TGTGCCAGCAGCCAAGAATTCAGTTCAGGCACTGAAGCTTTCTTT. Amino acids: CASSQEFSSGTEAFF. The V and J genes are TRBV3-1 (or the pseudogene TRBV3-2) and TRBJ1-1; no reliable D call. Germline lookup yields CDR1 LGHDT and CDR2 YNNKEL (reference sequence). Trimming pared 0 bases from V and 4 bases from J, leaving 12 bases between. This CDR3 spans 15 amino acids.

This clone was seen more than once but under ten times. The V and J genes are TRBV11-3 and TRBJ2-2; the match to TRBD1 covers 9 bases. Germline values: CDR1 SGHNT, CDR2 YENEEA. The trim removed 5 bases at V and 6 bases at J, leaving 7 bases unmatched. The CDR3 extends over 15 amino acids. Here the CDR3 reads CASSPGQGLAGELFF. The DNA for the CDR3 is TGTGCCAGCAGCCCAGGACAGGGGTTGGCCGGGGAGCTGTTTTTT.

The rearrangement uses TRBV10-2 and TRBJ1-2; TRBD1 agrees at 8 bases. The V segment lost 6 bases and the J segment 5 bases; nucleotides outside the gene matches: 14. Germline V lookup: CDR1 WSHSY, CDR2 SAAADI. The CDR3 loop spans 16 amino acids. The CDR3 region is CASSSGQGAVWYGYTF. The DNA for the CDR3 is TGCGCCAGCAGCTCCGGGCAGGGGGCTGTATGGTATGGCTACACCTTC.

The chain uses TRBV10-2 and TRBJ1-1; no firm D call. Between the trimmed V and J ends, which lost 4 bases and 5 bases, there was a span of 14 bases. The CDR3 length is 14 residues. Germline CDR1 reads WSHSY; CDR2 reads SAAADI. The CDR3 region has the DNA TGCGCCAGCAGTGCTGCCATCCCGGGGACTGAAGCTTTCTTT. It translates to CASSAAIPGTEAFF.

The chain uses TRBV5-1 and TRBJ1-1, with 8 positions matching TRBD1. The V gene's germline CDR1 is SGHRS and CDR2 YFSETQ. V trimming: 4 bases; J trimming: 3 bases; junction bases outside the gene matches: 8. This CDR3 spans 15 amino acids. CDR3 region: CASSGQGARDTEAFF. DNA for the CDR3: TGCGCCAGCAGCGGTCAGGGGGCGAGGGACACTGAAGCTTTCTTT.

V usage is TRBV6-5 and J usage is TRBJ1-1; weak D call: TRBD1 (5 bases). The CDR3 is 14 amino acids. The germline gives CDR1 MNHEY, CDR2 SVGAGI. V dropped 2 bases and J dropped 11 bases, with 18 bases sitting between them. This CDR3 reads CASSYPGNPLGAFF. In nucleotides, the CDR3 is TGTGCCAGCAGTTACCCAGGGAATCCCCTTGGGGCTTTCTTT.

The chain joins TRBV12-3 or TRBV12-4 to TRBJ1-2; D uncertain. The CDR3 is made up of 13 amino acids. V lost 3 bases and J lost 4, with 9 bases in between. Here the CDR3 reads CASSFLSSYGYTF. Here the CDR3 DNA reads TGTGCCAGCAGTTTTTTGAGTTCCTATGGCTACACCTTC.

The J gene is TRBJ2-7, the V gene TRBV6-2 or TRBV6-3; D uncertain. The germline V gene encodes CDR1 MNHEY and CDR2 SVGEGT. The CDR3 is made up of 12 amino acids. V was pared by 5 bases and J by 5 bases, with 10 bases between. This CDR3 reads CASSRQSNEQYF. The CDR3 DNA reads TGTGCCAGCAGTCGCCAGTCGAACGAGCAGTACTTC.

The chain employs TRBV18 and TRBJ2-5; tentatively, D is TRBD1 (5 bases). Germline-derived CDR1 and CDR2 are KGHSH and LQKENI. V lost 2 bases and J lost 2, with 9 bases in between. CDR3 size: 14 residues. The CDR3 DNA reads TGTGCCAGCTCACCAACAGGACGACAAGAGACCCAGTACTTC. The encoded protein is CASSPTGRQETQYF. Full variable domain (outside the CDR3, taken from reference TRBV18 and TRBJ2-5): NAGVMQNPRHLVRRRGQEARLRCSPMKGHSHVYWYRQLPEEGLKFMVYLQKENIIDESGMPKERFSAEFPKEGPSILRIQQVVRGDSAAYFCASSPTGRQETQYFGPGTRLLVL.

V usage is TRBV5-1 and J usage is TRBJ2-7, with 13 positions matching TRBD2. The CDR3 is made up of 16 amino acids. Per the germline V gene, CDR1 is SGHRS and CDR2 is YFSETQ. Trimming took 0 bases from V and 7 from J; bases not matched to a gene: 7. CDR3 nucleotide sequence: TGCGCCAGCAGCTTGGGGACTAGCGGGGGTTCCCGGGAGCAGTACTTC. This sequence encodes CASSLGTSGGSREQYF.

The rearrangement joins TRBV5-1 to TRBJ1-5; no clear D gene. Trimming shortened V by 0 bases and J by 5 bases, and 12 bases separated the two germline ends. This CDR3 is built from 15 residues. The germline V gene has CDR1 SGHRS and CDR2 YFSETQ. The DNA for the CDR3 is TGCGCCAGCAGCTTGGGAGGGAGGGTCGATCAGCCCCAGCATTTT. Its protein is CASSLGGRVDQPQHF.

This chain uses TRBV19 with TRBJ2-7; TRBD1 matches 12 bases. Trimming took 5 bases from V and 3 from J; bases not matched to a gene: 8. In germline, CDR1 is LNHDA, CDR2 SQIVND (reference sequence). The CDR3 totals 16 residues. The DNA for the CDR3 is TGTGCCAGTAGTCCTCCCCGGGACAGGGGGCTCTACGAGCAGTACTTC. Its protein is CASSPPRDRGLYEQYF.

V gene TRBV27 combines with J gene TRBJ2-3, with D tentatively TRBD2 (6 bases). Germline loops: CDR1 MNHEY, CDR2 SMNVEV (reference sequence). Trimming cost V 4 bases and J 5 bases, with 10 bases left between them. CDR3 size: 13 residues. The CDR3 region is CASSWGVGDTQYF. The CDR3 DNA is TGTGCCAGCAGTTGGGGGGTCGGAGATACGCAGTATTTT.

The chain is built from TRBV29-1 and TRBJ1-1; D remains ambiguous. The ends were cut back, 4 bases at V and 2 bases at J, with 8 bases in the middle. Germline CDR1 is SQVTM and CDR2 is ANQGSEA. CDR3 length: 12 residues. The CDR3: CSVAQTNTEAFF. The CDR3 DNA reads TGCAGCGTTGCACAAACCAACACTGAAGCTTTCTTT.

V is TRBV2 and J is TRBJ2-3; possibly TRBD1 for D (6 bases). V was clipped by 7 bases and J by 6 bases, with 11 bases between them. CDR1 and CDR2 from the germline V gene are SNHLY and FYNNEI. The CDR3 consists of 12 residues. Here the CDR3 reads CASTRTADTQYF. The CDR3 coding sequence is TGTGCCAGCACCCGGACAGCGGATACGCAGTATTTT. The complete variable domain, with remaining parts taken from reference TRBV2 and TRBJ2-3, reads EPEVTQTPSHQVTQMGQEVILRCVPISNHLYFYWYRQILGQKVEFLVSFYNNEISEKSEIFDDQFSVERPDGSNFTLKIRSTKLEDSAMYFCASTRTADTQYFGPGTRLTVL.

Here the CDR3 reads CSVATGVGTEAFF. The CDR3 DNA is TGCAGCGTTGCCACAGGGGTAGGCACTGAAGCTTTCTTT. The V and J genes are TRBV29-1 and TRBJ1-1; TRBD1 agrees at 7 bases. This CDR3 spans 13 amino acids. V shed 4 bases and J 4 bases; nucleotides not matched to a gene: 6. Looked up from germline, CDR1 is SQVTM and CDR2 is ANQGSEA.

For the CDR3, the DNA is TGTGCCAGCAGCTTTTCCCCCGGAACAGCCTACGAGCAGTACTTC. It encodes CASSFSPGTAYEQYF. The chain joins TRBV7-2 to TRBJ2-7; unclear D gene. Germline loops: CDR1 SGHTA, CDR2 FQGNSA. This CDR3 is 15 amino acids long. V lost 3 bases to trimming and J lost 2 bases, with 14 bases between them.

This sequence joins TRBV7-2 and TRBJ2-7; 7 bases fit TRBD1. The CDR3 contains 15 residues. Germline V lookup: CDR1 SGHTA, CDR2 FQGNSA. V lost 4 bases and J lost 4; bases outside the gene matches: 10. The CDR3 bases are TGTGCCAGCAGCTCCCGACAGGGCGGTATATACGAGCAGTACTTC. The encoded protein is CASSSRQGGIYEQYF.

The gene calls are TRBV6-6 and TRBJ1-3; D remains unclear. CDR1 and CDR2 from the germline V gene are MNHNY and SVGAGI (reference sequence). The CDR3 contains 15 residues. V gave up 2 bases and J gave up 0 bases, with 8 bases separating them. In DNA form, the CDR3 reads TGTGCCAGCAGTTACGGCGGTCCCTCTGGAAACACCATATATTTT. Protein product: CASSYGGPSGNTIYF.

CDR3 amino acids: CASSFGTGGTEAFF. The CDR3 region has the DNA TGTGCCAGCAGTTTTGGGACAGGGGGCACTGAAGCTTTCTTT. This chain uses TRBV27 with TRBJ1-1; 11 nucleotides match TRBD1. Germline values: CDR1 MNHEY, CDR2 SMNVEV (reference sequence). This CDR3 spans 14 amino acids. After removal of 3 bases from V and 4 bases from J, the junction contained 1 base not matched to a gene.

The table lists this clone with a few counts. The gene calls are TRBV18 and TRBJ2-3, with 13 bases that match TRBD2. Losses at the gene ends were 6 bases for V and 8 bases for J; bases not matched to a gene: 11. Germline V CDR1 and CDR2: KGHSH, LQKENI. The CDR3 length is 16 residues. The CDR3 sequence: CASSPRAGLAGVTQYF. The CDR3 DNA follows: TGTGCCAGCTCCCCGCGGGCCGGACTAGCGGGAGTTACGCAGTATTTT.

The J gene is TRBJ1-3, the V gene TRBV30, with 8 bases lining up with TRBD1. V lost 0 bases, J lost 8 bases, and 9 bases stayed unmatched. The CDR3 consists of 15 residues. The germline V gene encodes CDR1 GTSNPN and CDR2 SVGIG (reference sequence). The DNA of the CDR3 is TGTGCCTGGAGTGTTATTGGGACAGGACGGGACACCATATATTTT. As protein: CAWSVIGTGRDTIYF.

The chain carries TRBV7-2 and TRBJ1-1, with D possibly being TRBD1 (6 bases). Trimming removed 1 base at V and 10 bases at J, with 13 bases between. The germline V gene has CDR1 SGHTA and CDR2 FQGNSA. The CDR3 consists of 13 residues. CDR3 sequence reads: CASSLETGSGAFF. In DNA, the CDR3 is TGTGCCAGCAGCTTAGAAACAGGGTCTGGAGCTTTCTTT.